Following are 8 T cell receptor beta chains from one sample sequenced in a study of response to subunit inactivated influenza vaccine. TCRdb recomputed calls from the RT-PCR reads with MiXCR, one row per CDR3 protein. The sample has fewer than 350,000 distinct CDR3 sequences, about a fifth seen once. The specimen comprised PBMCs from blood, sampled 21 months after vaccination. The receptors originated from a man between 50 and 69 years old who received an inactivated influenza vaccine.

Only a few counts were recorded for this clonotype. V usage is TRBV30 and J usage is TRBJ1-4, with 9 nucleotides matching TRBD1. This CDR3 is built from 14 residues. Germline V gene lookup returns CDR1 GTSNPN and CDR2 SVGIG (reference sequence). The V and J ends lost 3 bases and 5 bases, in that order; junction bases with no gene match: 4. CDR3 protein: CAWSRGQGNEKLFF. The CDR3 region has the DNA TGTGCCTGGAGCCGGGGACAGGGCAATGAAAAACTGTTTTTT.

The genes are TRBV2 and TRBJ2-1; a possible D gene is TRBD1 (6 bases). The CDR3 runs to 15 residues. The germline V gene has CDR1 SNHLY and CDR2 FYNNEI. V was pared by 3 bases and J by 2 bases, with 11 bases between. CDR3 DNA sequence: TGTGCCAGCAGTGACGCAGGGGCAACCTACAATGAGCAGTTCTTC. Its protein is CASSDAGATYNEQFF.

The chain couples TRBV19 to TRBJ1-2, with TRBD1 matching 9 bases. The CDR3 runs 18 residues. J lost 3 bases, V lost 7 bases, and 18 bases had no gene match. The V gene's germline CDR1 is LNHDA and CDR2 SQIVND (reference sequence). The CDR3 loop reads CASTSTGTGLNPDYGYTF. The CDR3 region has the DNA TGTGCCAGTACTTCGACCGGGACAGGGTTAAATCCGGACTATGGCTACACCTTC.

This chain connects TRBV11-2 to TRBJ2-3; D unresolved. This CDR3 is built from 12 residues. V shed 0 bases and J shed 4 bases, with 2 bases lying between them. The V gene's germline CDR1 is SGHAT and CDR2 FQNNGV. The CDR3 loop is CASSLEADTQYF. The CDR3 nucleotides are TGTGCCAGCAGCTTAGAGGCAGATACGCAGTATTTT.

The rearrangement links TRBV28 to TRBJ1-2, with 9 bases identical to TRBD1. Unmatched junction bases numbered 16, after V lost 6 bases and J lost 5 bases. Germline V lookup: CDR1 MDHEN, CDR2 SYDVKM. This CDR3 is built from 17 residues. The CDR3 nucleotides are TGTGCCAGCAGAAAACCGGGACAGGGCGCAAGGGGGTATGGCTACACCTTC. Its translation is CASRKPGQGARGYGYTF.

This chain links TRBV6-1 with TRBJ2-2; TRBD1 agrees at 7 bases. Germline CDR1 and CDR2: MNHNS and SASEGT. The length of the CDR3 is 13 residues. V was clipped by 9 bases and J by 4 bases; unmatched bases: 5. CDR3 bases: TGTGCCAGTAGGGGGCGCGTCACCGGGGAGCTGTTTTTT. The encoded protein is CASRGRVTGELFF.

This chain links TRBV5-1 with TRBJ2-3; D perhaps matches TRBD1 (6 bases). CDR1 is SGHRS and CDR2 is YFSETQ in the germline V gene. The V end was cut by 5 bases, the J end by 0 bases, with 13 bases between. The CDR3 covers 15 residues. The DNA for the CDR3 is TGCGCCAGCAGTTCGGGGACAACCAGCACAGATACGCAGTATTTT. Translating gives CASSSGTTSTDTQYF.

The CDR3 nucleotides are TGTGCCAGCAGCCCCCTCCTTGGGTCGGGTATGCAGTATTTT. It translates to CASSPLLGSGMQYF. The V call is TRBV12-3 or TRBV12-4, the J call TRBJ2-3; D is undetermined. CDR3 length: 14 residues. V was pared by 6 bases and J by 11 bases, with 21 bases between.